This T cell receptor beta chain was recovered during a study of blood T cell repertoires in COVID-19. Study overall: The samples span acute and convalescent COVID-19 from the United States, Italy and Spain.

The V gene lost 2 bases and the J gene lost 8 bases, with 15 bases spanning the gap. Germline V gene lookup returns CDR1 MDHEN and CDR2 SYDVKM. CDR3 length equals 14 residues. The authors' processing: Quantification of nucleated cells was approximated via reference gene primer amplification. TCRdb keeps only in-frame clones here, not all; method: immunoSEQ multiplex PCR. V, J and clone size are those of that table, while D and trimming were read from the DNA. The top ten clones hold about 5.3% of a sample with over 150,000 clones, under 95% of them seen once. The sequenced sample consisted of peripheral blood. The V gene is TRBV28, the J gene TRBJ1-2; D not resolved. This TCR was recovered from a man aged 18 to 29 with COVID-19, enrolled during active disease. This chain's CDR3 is CASSLIWQVNGYTF. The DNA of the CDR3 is TGTGCCAGCAGTTTAATTTGGCAGGTGAACGGCTACACCTTC.